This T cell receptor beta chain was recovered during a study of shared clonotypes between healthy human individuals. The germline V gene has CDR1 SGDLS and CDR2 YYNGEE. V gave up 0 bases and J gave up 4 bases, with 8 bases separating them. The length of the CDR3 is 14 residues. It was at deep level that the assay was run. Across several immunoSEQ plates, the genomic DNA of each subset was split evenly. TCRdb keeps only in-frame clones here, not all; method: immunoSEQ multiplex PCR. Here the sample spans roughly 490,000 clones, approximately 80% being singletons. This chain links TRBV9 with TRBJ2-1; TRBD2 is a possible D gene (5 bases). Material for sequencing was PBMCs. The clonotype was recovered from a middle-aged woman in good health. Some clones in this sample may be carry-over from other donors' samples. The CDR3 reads CASSVGGNYNEQFF. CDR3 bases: TGTGCCAGCAGCGTAGGAGGGAATTACAATGAGCAGTTCTTC.